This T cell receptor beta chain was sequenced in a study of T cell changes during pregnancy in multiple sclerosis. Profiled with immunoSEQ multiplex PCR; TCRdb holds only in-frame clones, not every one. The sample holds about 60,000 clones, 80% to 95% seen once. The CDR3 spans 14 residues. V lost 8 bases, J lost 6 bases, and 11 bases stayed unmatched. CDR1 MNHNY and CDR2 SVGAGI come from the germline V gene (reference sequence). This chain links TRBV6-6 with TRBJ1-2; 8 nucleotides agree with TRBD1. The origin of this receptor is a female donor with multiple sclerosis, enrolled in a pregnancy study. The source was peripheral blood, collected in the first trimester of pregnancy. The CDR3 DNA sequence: TGTGCCAGCCGGGGGCGCAGGGGGCCTCATGGCTACACCTTC. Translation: CASRGRRGPHGYTF.